This TCR beta chain was obtained from a study of blood T cell repertoires in COVID-19. As for the study in general: PBMCs, B-cell-depleted T cells, or T cells were the source of the cDNA or gDNA that made up the material.

V gave up 7 bases and J gave up 3 bases, with 18 bases separating them. CDR1 PRHDT and CDR2 FYEKMQ come from the germline V gene (reference sequence). The CDR3 has 15 residues. Methods used by the authors: Quantification of nucleated cells was approximated via reference gene primer amplification. The data were produced by immunoSEQ multiplex PCR, yet TCRdb's version contains in-frame clones alone and is incomplete. The V and J calls and clone size are taken from that table; D and trimming were inferred from the DNA. The table has 200,000 to 300,000 clones, 86% seen once. The receptor comes from a man younger than 45 with active or convalescent COVID-19. The chain recombines TRBV13 with TRBJ1-1; TRBD1 might be the D (6 bases). The sequencing input was peripheral blood. The CDR3 loop reads CASIRGHGEDTEAFF. DNA of the CDR3: TGTGCCAGCATCAGGGGCCACGGTGAGGACACTGAAGCTTTCTTT.